This TCR beta chain is from a study of cytomegalovirus exposure and HLA in healthy donors. The assay was immunoSEQ multiplex PCR, and TCRdb's table has in-frame clones only and misses some. The profile shows about 130,000 clones, more than 95% of them singletons. Regarding the study as a whole: Rarity held for most TCR sequences, but there were some public TCRs that occurred in many donors. The classifier reportedly diagnosed cytomegalovirus status with high specificity and sensitivity.

Comment on this clone: As yet, its antigen is unknown.

The sequencing sample was made of PBMCs. The receptor was isolated from a man between 18 and 29 years old in good health and CMV-seronegative.

The CDR3 DNA reads TGTGCCAGCAGTTCCCCCCCCGGGGTGCCCGGTTACGAGCAGTTCTTC. It specifies CASSSPPGVPGYEQFF. The chain joins TRBV27 to TRBJ2-1; maybe TRBD2 (5 bases). The germline CDR1 and CDR2 sequences are MNHEY and SMNVEV (reference sequence). The CDR3 runs to 16 residues. Trimming shortened V by 4 bases and J by 10 bases, and 23 bases separated the two germline ends.